The rows below give T cell receptor beta chains drawn from one sample of a study of CD8+CD57+ T cells in acquired aplastic anemia. TCRdb ran MiXCR on the reads and lists one entry per CDR3 protein. The data show hundreds of thousands of distinct CDR3 sequences, about a third seen once. Source material: sorted CD4+, CD8+, or CD8+CD57+ T cells (not recorded which) from PBMCs. These receptor sequences come from a human donor with aplastic anemia. The CDR3 runs from the conserved cysteine through the conserved F or W. The D gene is left open where the match is weak. Size is omitted from some rows. Given values are once, few, many or a class for expanded clones.

.	TRBV20-1	.	TRBJ2-5	TGCAGTGCTGGAACAAAAGAGACCCAGTACTTC	CSAGTKETQYF
.	TRBV7-3	many	TRBJ1-2	TGTGCCAGCAGCCCCACAGGGAGCTATGGCTACACCTTC	CASSPTGSYGYTF
TRBD1	TRBV7-2	.	TRBJ2-3	TGTGCCAGCAGCCCTCGGACAGGACGTTCGGATACGCAGTATTTT	CASSPRTGRSDTQYF
TRBD2	TRBV25-1	many	TRBJ2-6	TGTGCCAGCAGTGAATATTCGGGGGGGGGTCACCTTTCCGGGGCCAACGTCCTGACTTTC	CASSEYSGGGHLSGANVLTF
TRBD1	TRBV5-1	.	TRBJ2-5	TGCGCCAGCAGAGACAGGGGGGCCGAGACCCAGTACTTC	CASRDRGAETQYF
.	TRBV10-3	few	TRBJ1-6	TGTGCCATTACCGGGACGGTGAATTCACCCCTCCACTTT	CAITGTVNSPLHF
.	TRBV2	.	TRBJ2-7	TGTGCCAGCAAAGAGATGACTAGTACCAACTACGAGCAGTACTTC	CASKEMTSTNYEQYF
.	TRBV25-1	.	TRBJ2-5	TGTGCCAGCAATCCCGGAACCCAAGAGACCCAGTACTTC	CASNPGTQETQYF
.	TRBV6-2/TRBV6-3	.	TRBJ2-2	TGTGCCAGCAGTTACCTCAGGGGTGTTTCGGCGTACACCGGGGAGCTGTTTTTT	CASSYLRGVSAYTGELFF
.	TRBV6-1	.	TRBJ1-2	TGTGCCAGCACCAACCGTATCAGGCAGGCTAAAAACTATGGCTACACCTTC	CASTNRIRQAKNYGYTF
.	TRBV19	.	TRBJ1-1	TGTGCCAGTAGTATAGACGGACAGATGGACACTGAAGCTTTCTTT	CASSIDGQMDTEAFF
.	TRBV29-1	many	TRBJ2-3	TGCAGCGTAAATAAAGTCGGATCAGGTACGCAGTATTTT	CSVNKVGSGTQYF
TRBD1	TRBV12-3/TRBV12-4	many	TRBJ2-7	TGTGCCAGCAATATCCGGGACAGCTTCCCCAAGTACTTC	CASNIRDSFPKYF
TRBD1	TRBV20-1	.	TRBJ1-2	TGCAGTGCTTCCGGGACAGCAAACCTCTATGGCTACACCTTC	CSASGTANLYGYTF
TRBD2	TRBV20-1	.	TRBJ2-7	TGCAGTGCAGGAGCGGGAGGGCCCCCCTACGAGCAGTACTTC	CSAGAGGPPYEQYF
.	TRBV10-3	many	TRBJ2-1	TGTGCCATCAGTAAGGCGGAGAGCTCCTACAATGAGCAGTTCTTC	CAISKAESSYNEQFF
.	TRBV27	few	TRBJ1-6	TGTGCCAGCAGTTCCCCTTTCTCGGGTTCACCCCTCCACTTT	CASSSPFSGSPLHF
.	TRBV9	many	TRBJ2-2	TGTGCCAGCAGCGCCCCTGGGACGGGCAACACCGGGGAGCTGTTTTTT	CASSAPGTGNTGELFF